These 18 T cell receptor beta chains were all obtained from the same sample, sequenced in a study of T-cell reconstitution after alpha-beta-depleted transplantation in children. Unique molecular identifiers were used in preparing the TCRbeta library. TCRdb independently ran MiXCR on the PCR reads; one entry per CDR3 protein. The sample consists of 450,000 to 600,000 distinct CDR3 sequences, approximately 16% of them appearing once. This specimen consisted of PBMCs from the stem cell graft donor, obtained from the stem cell graft. The receptors stem from a human donor who donated a stem cell graft to a child with acute lymphoblastic leukemia.

This clonotype was counted between two and nine times. The rearrangement uses TRBV7-3 and TRBJ2-1; TRBD2 aligns across 8 bases. CDR3 length: 17 residues. The V gene end was trimmed by 0 bases and the J gene end by 6 bases; junction bases not matched to a gene: 10. CDR1 and CDR2 (germline): SGHTA, FQGTGA. DNA of the CDR3: TGTGCCAGCAGCTTAACGTGGCGGGAGGCTGTTCCCAATGAGCAGTTCTTC. As protein: CASSLTWREAVPNEQFF.

This chain joins TRBV6-1 and TRBJ2-3; the D gene is possibly TRBD1 (5 bases). The V end lost 8 bases, the J end lost 2 bases, and 17 bases lay between the germline ends. The CDR3 is made up of 15 amino acids. Per germline, CDR1 MNHNS and CDR2 SASEGT. CDR3 region: CASGWTSTLTDTQYF. CDR3 bases: TGTGCCAGCGGGTGGACAAGCACTCTCACAGATACGCAGTATTTT.

This clonotype was observed a few times. V usage is TRBV5-1 and J usage is TRBJ1-1, with D unclear. The CDR3 consists of 8 residues. Trimming cost V 8 bases and J 8 bases, with 4 bases left between them. In germline, CDR1 is SGHRS, CDR2 YFSETQ. The CDR3 sequence is CARKEAFF. CDR3 nucleotide sequence: TGCGCCAGAAAAGAAGCTTTCTTT. Full variable domain (outside the CDR3, taken from reference TRBV5-1 and TRBJ1-1): KAGVTQTPRYLIKTRGQQVTLSCSPISGHRSVSWYQQTPGQGLQFLFEYFSETQRNKGNFPGRFSGRQFSNSRSEMNVSTLELGDSALYLCARKEAFFGQGTRLTVV.

This clonotype was counted a few times. The chain couples TRBV10-3 to TRBJ2-4; D tentatively reads TRBD1 or TRBD2 (6 bases each). Deletions cut 5 bases from V and 3 bases from J, with 20 bases between. This CDR3 comprises 17 residues. Germline V gene sequence: CDR1 ENHRY, CDR2 SYGVKD. The CDR3 sequence is CAISPEVGGSVKNIQYF. DNA for the CDR3: TGTGCCATCAGTCCCGAGGTCGGGGGCTCAGTCAAAAACATTCAGTACTTC.

A remark on this clonotype: The junction departs from the called germline gene at one end, perhaps through a read error. This chain links TRBV20-1 with TRBJ2-5; no reliable D call. Germline CDR1 is DFQATT and CDR2 is SNEGSKA (reference sequence). The CDR3 has 12 amino acids. CDR3 region: CIANHLGETQYF. The CDR3 nucleotides are TGCATTGCTAACCACCTGGGGGAGACCCAGTACTTC.

This rearrangement joins TRBV6-5 to TRBJ1-1; tentatively, D is TRBD1 (5 bases). The germline V gene has CDR1 MNHEY and CDR2 SVGAGI. V lost 0 bases and J lost 5, with 13 bases in between. This CDR3 is built from 15 residues. The CDR3 DNA is TGTGCCAGCAGTTACTCAGGGACTGGGGCGACTGAAGCTTTCTTT. It yields the protein CASSYSGTGATEAFF.

This clonotype showed up just a few times. The genes are TRBV4-1 and TRBJ2-3; D tentatively reads TRBD1 or TRBD2 (5 bases each). Trimming removed 1 base from V and 7 bases from J, with 6 bases in between. Germline values: CDR1 MGHRA, CDR2 YSYEKL. This CDR3 is built from 12 residues. CDR3 loop: CASSQGGYTQYF. Here the CDR3 DNA reads TGCGCCAGCAGCCAAGGGGGGTATACGCAGTATTTT.

The V gene is TRBV6-1, the J gene TRBJ2-7; 9 bases are shared with TRBD2. The CDR3 consists of 14 residues. Per the germline V gene, CDR1 is MNHNS and CDR2 is SASEGT. Trimming removed 6 bases from V and 2 bases from J; junction bases left unmatched: 5. The CDR3 DNA follows: TGTGCCAGCAGGCGGGAGGGAAGTACCTACGAGCAGTACTTC. The encoded protein is CASRREGSTYEQYF.

This rearrangement joins TRBV20-1 to TRBJ2-3; D is possibly TRBD2 (5 bases). CDR1 and CDR2 (germline): DFQATT, SNEGSKA (reference sequence). Between the trimmed V and J ends, which lost 6 bases and 7 bases, there was a span of 17 bases. The CDR3 is made up of 13 amino acids. CDR3: CSATTREHYTQYF. The CDR3 bases are TGCAGTGCAACAACTAGAGAACATTATACGCAGTATTTT.

This chain joins TRBV5-1 and TRBJ1-2; D gene ambiguous. The germline CDR1 and CDR2 sequences are SGHRS and YFSETQ. Trimming removed 0 bases from V and 1 base from J, with 7 bases in between. The CDR3 contains 14 residues. The CDR3 bases are TGCGCCAGCAGCTTGGACAGCATTAACTATGGCTACACCTTC. It codes for CASSLDSINYGYTF.

The chain combines TRBV7-9 with TRBJ2-7; D not certain. V dropped 2 bases and J dropped 2 bases, with 13 bases sitting between them. Germline V lookup: CDR1 SEHNR, CDR2 FQNEAQ (reference sequence). The CDR3 has 15 amino acids. CDR3 amino acids: CASSLPDGRTYEQYF. In DNA, the CDR3 is TGTGCCAGCAGCTTACCGGACGGTCGCACCTACGAGCAGTACTTC.

Of note for this clonotype: Its ends do not fully match the called genes, so a read error is possible. CDR3 nucleotides: TGTGCCAGTAGTGGATCGACTGGGAGCTCCTACAATGAGCACTTCTTC. It translates to CASSGSTGSSYNEHFF. The chain couples TRBV19 to TRBJ2-1; a weak D match, TRBD2 (5 bases). The CDR3 extends over 16 amino acids. The germline V gene encodes CDR1 LNHDA and CDR2 SQIVND (reference sequence).

The genes are TRBV25-1 and TRBJ1-5; D uncertain. V was shortened by 4 bases and J by 7 bases, with 11 bases between the two germline ends. Looked up from germline, CDR1 is MGHDK and CDR2 is SYGVNS. The CDR3 contains 13 residues. CDR3 protein: CASSGAGAQPQHF. In nucleotides, the CDR3 is TGTGCCAGCAGTGGGGCGGGCGCGCAGCCCCAGCATTTT.

This clonotype has just a few counts. The CDR3: CAISRKLAGELFF. The CDR3 nucleotides read TGTGCCATCAGTAGAAAGTTAGCCGGGGAGCTGTTTTTT. The genes are TRBV10-3 and TRBJ2-2, with D uncertain. Trimming left V 5 bases short and J 6 bases short, with 10 bases between. The length of the CDR3 is 13 residues. Germline CDR1 reads ENHRY; CDR2 reads SYGVKD.

The chain links TRBV5-1 to TRBJ2-1; the match to TRBD2 covers 7 bases. The ends lost 4 bases at V and 4 bases at J; junction bases unmatched: 8. CDR1 SGHRS and CDR2 YFSETQ come from the germline V gene. This CDR3 has 15 residues. The CDR3 here is CASSRGGGSYNEQFF. The CDR3 nucleotides are TGCGCCAGCAGCCGAGGTGGCGGGAGTTACAATGAGCAGTTCTTC. The full variable domain, its missing parts supplied by reference TRBV5-1 and TRBJ2-1, is KAGVTQTPRYLIKTRGQQVTLSCSPISGHRSVSWYQQTPGQGLQFLFEYFSETQRNKGNFPGRFSGRQFSNSRSEMNVSTLELGDSALYLCASSRGGGSYNEQFFGPGTRLTVL.

The gene calls are TRBV24-1 and TRBJ2-5, with a tentative D call TRBD1 (6 bases). With 0 bases removed from V and 3 bases from J, the gap between germline ends came to 16 bases. The CDR3 covers 17 residues. The germline V gene encodes CDR1 KGHDR and CDR2 SFDVKD. The CDR3 sequence: CATSDLGLRGRKETQYF. CDR3 in DNA: TGTGCCACCAGTGATTTGGGGCTCAGGGGACGAAAAGAGACCCAGTACTTC.

V is TRBV24-1 and J is TRBJ2-7, with D possibly TRBD2 on 6 matching bases. This CDR3 contains 13 residues. Deletions cut 4 bases from V and 4 bases from J, with 10 bases between. Germline V lookup: CDR1 KGHDR, CDR2 SFDVKD. The CDR3 region has the DNA TGTGCCACCAGTGAACCTGGGAGGTACGAGCAGTACTTC. Protein product: CATSEPGRYEQYF.

In regard to this clonotype: One end of the junction varies from germline; a read error may be responsible. V is TRBV20-1 and J is TRBJ2-3, with a tentative D call TRBD2 (5 bases). CDR1 and CDR2 (germline): DFQATT, SNEGSKA (reference sequence). CDR3 length: 13 residues. The CDR3 sequence: CSAEHRGTNTQYF. The CDR3 bases are TGCAGTGCTGAACACCGGGGAACTAATACGCAGTATTTC.